These 30 T cell receptor beta chains share one sample of origin, sequenced in a study of shared clonotypes between healthy human individuals. Repertoires were generated with immunoSEQ multiplex PCR, while TCRdb's copy carries only in-frame clones and drops some. The sample holds about 1,500,000 clones, 96% seen once. Material for sequencing was naive CD4+ T cells sorted from blood. As for subset: CD45RA+ positively selected. These receptors were collected from a man aged 25 to 45 in good health.

This clone appeared a single time. This chain connects TRBV6-1 to TRBJ1-4; D remains ambiguous. The CDR3 is 12 amino acids. The V end lost 6 bases, the J end lost 7 bases, and 9 bases lay between the germline ends. CDR1 is MNHNS, CDR2 SASEGT, per germline. As DNA, the CDR3 is TGTGCCAGCAGCGTGTTACGTGAAAAACTGTTTTTT. Amino acids: CASSVLREKLFF.

V and J are TRBV5-4 and TRBJ2-3; D unclear. Germline V CDR1 and CDR2: SGHNT, YYREEE (reference sequence). V shed 4 bases and J shed 6 bases, with 12 bases lying between them. The CDR3 spans 13 residues. CDR3 sequence (DNA): TGTGCCAGCAGCCGCCCGCCCCACGATACGCAGTATTTT. It translates to CASSRPPHDTQYF.

This chain joins TRBV29-1 and TRBJ2-3; maybe TRBD2 (5 bases). V shed 3 bases and J shed 2 bases, with 9 bases lying between them. The V gene's germline CDR1 is SQVTM and CDR2 ANQGSEA. CDR3 length: 13 residues. CDR3 residues: CSVDEGLTDTQYF. CDR3 nucleotides: TGCAGCGTTGATGAGGGTCTCACAGATACGCAGTATTTT.

To note about this clone: Additional DNA sequences in this sample encode the identical CDR3. The chain links TRBV28 to TRBJ2-7; 12 nucleotides match TRBD1. The germline V gene has CDR1 MDHEN and CDR2 SYDVKM. The CDR3 totals 15 residues. Trimming removed 4 bases from V and 4 bases from J; junction bases left unmatched: 5. The CDR3 is CASSSPGQGAYEQYF. The DNA of the CDR3 is TGTGCCAGCAGTTCGCCGGGACAGGGGGCGTACGAGCAGTACTTC.

This sequence joins TRBV2 and TRBJ1-2; D is perhaps TRBD1 (5 bases). CDR3 length equals 15 residues. Germline lookup yields CDR1 SNHLY and CDR2 FYNNEI. Trimming cost V 4 bases and J 3 bases, with 15 bases left between them. Here the CDR3 reads CASSGFKGRDYGYTF. The CDR3 coding sequence is TGTGCCAGCAGTGGATTTAAGGGGCGCGACTATGGCTACACCTTC.

The chain employs TRBV7-6 and TRBJ2-3; D unresolved. The germline gives CDR1 SGHVS, CDR2 FNYEAQ. The V end was cut by 3 bases, the J end by 2 bases, with 6 bases between. The CDR3 consists of 13 residues. The CDR3 reads CASSFDNTDTQYF. The CDR3 coding sequence is TGTGCCAGCAGCTTCGACAACACAGATACGCAGTATTTT.

This chain links TRBV7-2 with TRBJ1-1, with D possibly matching TRBD1 (5 bases). The CDR3 runs 15 residues. The germline CDR1 and CDR2 sequences are SGHTA and FQGNSA. The V and J ends lost 5 bases and 4 bases respectively, with 17 bases between them. The CDR3 DNA reads TGTGCCAGCAGCCCCCGAGTACAGGAGGGCACTGAAGCTTTCTTT. It is translated as CASSPRVQEGTEAFF. Together with reference TRBV7-2 and TRBJ1-1, the CDR3 gives the full variable domain: GAGVSQSPSNKVTEKGKDVELRCDPISGHTALYWYRQSLGQGLEFLIYFQGNSAPDKSGLPSDRFSAERTGGSVSTLTIQRTQQEDSAVYLCASSPRVQEGTEAFFGQGTRLTVV.

The gene calls are TRBV2 and TRBJ2-7; perhaps TRBD2 as D (6 bases). The germline V gene has CDR1 SNHLY and CDR2 FYNNEI. This CDR3 contains 13 residues. V shed 1 base and J shed 7 bases, with 11 bases lying between them. The DNA for the CDR3 is TGTGCCAGCAGTGAAGTAACTCGGGGGGAGCAGTACTTC. This gives the protein CASSEVTRGEQYF.

The chain couples TRBV6-5 to TRBJ2-1, with D maybe TRBD1 (5 bases). The V end was cut by 2 bases, the J end by 6 bases, with 8 bases between. This CDR3 contains 13 residues. Germline CDR1 is MNHEY and CDR2 is SVGAGI. The CDR3 spells CASSYNQGNEQFF. The CDR3 DNA sequence: TGTGCCAGCAGTTACAACCAGGGCAATGAGCAGTTCTTC.

This clone has only one observation. The rearrangement links TRBV6-1 to TRBJ1-2, with D possibly being TRBD1 (5 bases). This CDR3 has 12 amino acids. Between the trimmed V and J ends, which lost 9 bases and 0 bases, there was a span of 8 bases. Germline CDR1 reads MNHNS; CDR2 reads SASEGT. CDR3 nucleotide sequence: TGTGCCAGTCAGGGACCTAACTATGGCTACACCTTC. Its protein product is CASQGPNYGYTF.

This chain joins TRBV2 and TRBJ1-2; the D is unclear. CDR3 length equals 12 residues. Germline lookup yields CDR1 SNHLY and CDR2 FYNNEI. The V end was cut by 8 bases, the J end by 8 bases, with 15 bases between. CDR3 in amino acids: CASPRNLGGYTF. DNA for the CDR3: TGTGCCAGCCCCAGGAACCTTGGAGGCTACACCTTC.

This sequence joins TRBV5-1 and TRBJ2-5, with TRBD1 matching over 10 bases. Germline V lookup: CDR1 SGHRS, CDR2 YFSETQ. V dropped 1 base and J dropped 4; count of bases not matched to a gene: 7. This CDR3 is built from 16 residues. CDR3: CASSLILGTGAETQYF. The CDR3 DNA is TGCGCCAGCAGCTTGATCCTTGGGACAGGGGCAGAGACCCAGTACTTC.

This chain uses TRBV19 with TRBJ2-1; 14 bases are shared with TRBD2. The CDR3 sequence is 16 residues long. The germline V gene encodes CDR1 LNHDA and CDR2 SQIVND (reference sequence). Trimming removed 0 bases from V and 11 bases from J; junction bases left unmatched: 6. DNA of the CDR3: TGTGCCAGTAGTATAGATCCGGGGACTAGCGGGAGCAAGCAGTTCTTC. It codes for CASSIDPGTSGSKQFF.

Points on this clone: This same CDR3 is encoded by further DNA sequences in the sample. The J gene is TRBJ2-5, the V gene TRBV5-1, with 9 bases fitting TRBD1. The junction had 4 bases not matched to a gene; V was cut back by 1 base and J by 3 bases. CDR1 is SGHRS, CDR2 YFSETQ, per germline. The CDR3 is 15 residues long. DNA for the CDR3: TGCGCCAGCAGCTTGTCGGGGACAGGGAAAGAGACCCAGTACTTC. This encodes CASSLSGTGKETQYF.

The V call is TRBV7-7, the J call TRBJ2-1, with unresolved D. The CDR3 spans 13 residues. In germline, CDR1 is SSHAT, CDR2 FNYEAQ (reference sequence). Trimming removed 3 bases from V and 4 bases from J, with 7 bases in between. CDR3 residues: CASSLSRYNEQFF. CDR3 coding DNA: TGTGCCAGCAGCTTGTCCAGGTACAATGAGCAGTTCTTC.

The gene calls are TRBV5-6 and TRBJ1-2; 11 bases match TRBD1. The germline V gene has CDR1 SGHDT and CDR2 YYEEEE. The junction had 7 bases not matched to a gene; V was cut back by 4 bases and J by 5 bases. This CDR3 contains 15 residues. CDR3 bases: TGTGCCAGCAGCCCCCAGGGACAGGGGGATTATGGCTACACCTTC. Its translation is CASSPQGQGDYGYTF.

Here the CDR3 reads CSAQNTDTQYF. The DNA for the CDR3 is TGCAGCGCACAGAACACAGATACGCAGTATTTT. V is TRBV29-1 and J is TRBJ2-3; no clear D. The CDR3 is 11 residues long. Trimming took off 7 bases at V and 2 bases at J, with 7 bases between the two ends. CDR1 is SQVTM and CDR2 is ANQGSEA in the germline V gene.

The chain uses TRBV18 and TRBJ2-1; 8 nucleotides align to TRBD2. In germline, CDR1 is KGHSH, CDR2 LQKENI. The ends lost 3 bases at V and 7 bases at J; junction bases unmatched: 8. This CDR3 comprises 15 residues. The CDR3 coding sequence is TGTGCCAGCTCACCGGGGTACAGCGGGAGAAATGAGCAGTTCTTC. Its protein product is CASSPGYSGRNEQFF.

This rearrangement joins TRBV19 to TRBJ2-2; 7 nucleotides line up with TRBD2. CDR3 length: 15 residues. Germline assignment: CDR1 LNHDA and CDR2 SQIVND (reference sequence). V dropped 4 bases and J dropped 7; count of bases not matched to a gene: 9. The CDR3 DNA reads TGTGCCAGTAGTACGGCGGGAGAGGTATTCGGGGAGCTGTTTTTT. Encoded protein: CASSTAGEVFGELFF.

The count of this clone is one. The chain uses TRBV27 and TRBJ2-7; D remains unclear. The V end was cut by 2 bases, the J end by 0 bases, with 17 bases between. The V gene's germline CDR1 is MNHEY and CDR2 SMNVEV (reference sequence). CDR3 length: 17 amino acids. CDR3 sequence reads: CASSLGAPGRSSYEQYF. CDR3 DNA sequence: TGTGCCAGCAGTTTAGGCGCTCCCGGACGGAGCTCCTACGAGCAGTACTTC.

Note on this clone: Other DNA sequences in this sample translate to the same CDR3. The rearrangement joins TRBV14 to TRBJ2-1; D remains unclear. The CDR3 runs 11 residues. From germline, CDR1 is SGHDN and CDR2 FVKESK. V was trimmed by 1 base and J by 9 bases, leaving 4 bases between them. The CDR3 protein is CASSQVSEQFF. The CDR3 DNA reads TGTGCCAGCAGCCAAGTCTCTGAGCAGTTCTTC.

The V gene is TRBV6-1, the J gene TRBJ2-2, with D possibly TRBD1 on 6 matching bases. V was pared by 8 bases and J by 5 bases, with 18 bases between. The V gene's germline CDR1 is MNHNS and CDR2 SASEGT. CDR3 length equals 15 residues. The CDR3 bases are TGTGCCAGCGCCAGACAGGAAACACTTACCGGGGAGCTGTTTTTT. Amino acids: CASARQETLTGELFF.

This clone was detected once. The CDR3 spells CATRTGGANVLTF. The CDR3 region has the DNA TGTGCCACCCGTACAGGGGGGGCCAACGTCCTGACTTTC. The rearrangement joins TRBV6-5 to TRBJ2-6; perhaps TRBD1 as D (6 bases). Trimming took 10 bases from V and 4 from J, leaving 11 bases between them. This CDR3 spans 13 amino acids. Germline-derived CDR1 and CDR2 are MNHEY and SVGAGI.

This chain connects TRBV28 to TRBJ2-3; D is possibly TRBD2 (6 bases). Deletions cut 8 bases from V and 2 bases from J, with 14 bases between. This CDR3 contains 14 residues. Germline V lookup: CDR1 MDHEN, CDR2 SYDVKM. In DNA, the CDR3 is TGTGCCAGCGGTGGGGGGAGGTTCACAGATACGCAGTATTTT. Its translation is CASGGGRFTDTQYF.

V gene TRBV5-4 combines with J gene TRBJ1-2; D is unclear. V dropped 0 bases and J dropped 7 bases, with 13 bases sitting between them. This CDR3 comprises 14 residues. Germline CDR1 and CDR2: SGHNT and YYREEE (reference sequence). The CDR3 DNA reads TGTGCCAGCAGCTTGGCAAATACCCCGGGTGGCTACACCTTC. This sequence encodes CASSLANTPGGYTF.

This rearrangement joins TRBV10-3 to TRBJ2-1; 8 bases agree with TRBD1. After removal of 6 bases from V and 8 bases from J, the junction contained 6 bases not matched to a gene. The germline gives CDR1 ENHRY, CDR2 SYGVKD. CDR3 size: 13 residues. The CDR3 coding sequence is TGTGCCATCAGGGACAGGGTCGTTGATGAGCAGTTCTTC. Translating it yields CAIRDRVVDEQFF.

This clone was seen just once. The chain uses TRBV5-6 and TRBJ2-5, with a tentative D call TRBD1 (6 bases). CDR1 SGHDT and CDR2 YYEEEE come from the germline V gene. Trimming took off 7 bases at V and 5 bases at J, with 15 bases between the two ends. The CDR3 is 13 amino acids. CDR3 DNA: TGTGCCAGCCGCCGCAGGGGTCGGGAGACCCAGTACTTC. Translated, it gives CASRRRGRETQYF.

The chain is built from TRBV9 and TRBJ2-7; TRBD2 agrees at 7 bases. The germline V gene has CDR1 SGDLS and CDR2 YYNGEE. Trimming removed 0 bases from V and 7 bases from J; junction bases left unmatched: 25. The CDR3 spans 20 residues. This CDR3 reads CASSVAGGPLKAGLMGEQYF. As DNA, the CDR3 is TGTGCCAGCAGCGTAGCTGGTGGCCCACTGAAAGCGGGATTAATGGGGGAGCAGTACTTC.

The chain carries TRBV19 and TRBJ2-7; no firm D call. This CDR3 spans 14 amino acids. V gave up 2 bases and J gave up 2 bases, with 10 bases separating them. Germline V lookup: CDR1 LNHDA, CDR2 SQIVND (reference sequence). The CDR3 sequence: CASSIRTQTYEQYF. The DNA of the CDR3 is TGTGCCAGTAGTATAAGAACCCAAACCTACGAGCAGTACTTC.

The chain uses TRBV7-9 and TRBJ1-5; 7 bases map to TRBD1. V shed 5 bases, J shed 5 bases, and the junction held 9 bases outside the gene matches. The CDR3 consists of 15 residues. CDR1 is SEHNR, CDR2 FQNEAQ, per germline (reference sequence). CDR3 region: CASSTGQALHQPQHF. CDR3 nucleotides: TGTGCCAGCAGCACTGGACAGGCCCTTCATCAGCCCCAGCATTTT.